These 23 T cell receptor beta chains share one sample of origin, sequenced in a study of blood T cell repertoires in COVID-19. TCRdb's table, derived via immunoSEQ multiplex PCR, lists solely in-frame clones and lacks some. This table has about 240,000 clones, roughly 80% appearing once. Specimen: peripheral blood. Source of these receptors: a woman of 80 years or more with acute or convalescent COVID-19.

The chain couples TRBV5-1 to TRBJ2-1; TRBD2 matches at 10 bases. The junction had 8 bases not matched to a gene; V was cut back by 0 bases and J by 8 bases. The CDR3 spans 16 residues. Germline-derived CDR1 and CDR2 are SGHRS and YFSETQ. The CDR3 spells CASSLEPSGGGDEQFF. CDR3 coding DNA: TGCGCCAGCAGCTTGGAGCCTAGCGGGGGAGGGGATGAGCAGTTCTTC.

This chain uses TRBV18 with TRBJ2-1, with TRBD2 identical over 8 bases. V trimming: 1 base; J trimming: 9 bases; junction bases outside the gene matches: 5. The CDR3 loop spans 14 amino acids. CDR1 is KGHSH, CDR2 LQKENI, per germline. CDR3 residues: CASSPQRAGGEQFF. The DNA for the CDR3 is TGTGCCAGCTCACCACAACGGGCGGGGGGTGAGCAGTTCTTC.

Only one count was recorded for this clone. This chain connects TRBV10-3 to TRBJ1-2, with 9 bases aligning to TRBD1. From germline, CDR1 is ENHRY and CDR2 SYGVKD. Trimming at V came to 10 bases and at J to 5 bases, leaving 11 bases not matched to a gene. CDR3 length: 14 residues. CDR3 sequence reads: CATTPGQGRYGYTF. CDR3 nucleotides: TGTGCCACAACTCCGGGACAGGGCCGATATGGCTACACCTTC.

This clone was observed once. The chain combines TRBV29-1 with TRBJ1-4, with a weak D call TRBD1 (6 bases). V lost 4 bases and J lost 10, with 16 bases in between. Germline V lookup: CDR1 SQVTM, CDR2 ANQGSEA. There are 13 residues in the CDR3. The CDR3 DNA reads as TGCAGCGTTGGAACAGGGACGAAAGTAAAACTGTTTTTT. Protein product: CSVGTGTKVKLFF.

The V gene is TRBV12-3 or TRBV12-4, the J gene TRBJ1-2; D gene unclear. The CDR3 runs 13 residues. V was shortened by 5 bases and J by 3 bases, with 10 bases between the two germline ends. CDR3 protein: CASSLRLDYGYTF. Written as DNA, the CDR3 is TGTGCCAGCAGTCTCCGACTAGACTATGGCTACACCTTC.

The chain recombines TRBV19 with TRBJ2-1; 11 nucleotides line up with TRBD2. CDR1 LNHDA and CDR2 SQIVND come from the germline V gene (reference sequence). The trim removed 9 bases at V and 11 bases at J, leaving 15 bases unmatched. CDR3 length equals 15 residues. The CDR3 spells CASSYSGTSGTQQFF. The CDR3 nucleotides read TGTGCCAGCTCTTATTCCGGGACTAGCGGCACTCAGCAGTTCTTC.

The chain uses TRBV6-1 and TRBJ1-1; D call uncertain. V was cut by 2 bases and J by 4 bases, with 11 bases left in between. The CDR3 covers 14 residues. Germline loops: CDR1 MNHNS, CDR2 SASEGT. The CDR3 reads CASSEWAAGTEAFF. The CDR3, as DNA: TGTGCCAGCAGTGAATGGGCCGCGGGCACTGAAGCTTTCTTT.

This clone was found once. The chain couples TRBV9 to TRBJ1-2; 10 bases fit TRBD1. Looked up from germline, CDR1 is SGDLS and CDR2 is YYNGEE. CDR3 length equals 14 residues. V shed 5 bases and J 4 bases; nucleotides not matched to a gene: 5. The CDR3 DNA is TGTGCCAGCAGGGGGACAGGGGAGGGCTATGGCTACACCTTC. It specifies CASRGTGEGYGYTF. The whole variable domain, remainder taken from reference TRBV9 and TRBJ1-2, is DSGVTQTPKHLITATGQRVTLRCSPRSGDLSVYWYQQSLDQGLQFLIQYYNGEERAKGNILERFSAQQFPDLHSELNLSSLELGDSALYFCASRGTGEGYGYTFGSGTRLTVV.

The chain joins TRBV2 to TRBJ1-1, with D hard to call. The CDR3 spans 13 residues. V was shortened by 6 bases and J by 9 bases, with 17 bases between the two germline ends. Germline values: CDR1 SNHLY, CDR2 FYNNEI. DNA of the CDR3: TGTGCCAGCAGCCCAACAGTCGGGGTGAAAGCTTTCTTT. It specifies CASSPTVGVKAFF.

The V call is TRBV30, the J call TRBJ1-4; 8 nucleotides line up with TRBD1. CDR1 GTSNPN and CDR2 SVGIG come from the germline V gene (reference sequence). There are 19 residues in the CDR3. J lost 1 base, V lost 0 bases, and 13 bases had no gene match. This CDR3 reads CAWSVWRRGLSVTNEKLFF. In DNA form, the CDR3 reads TGTGCCTGGAGTGTATGGCGCAGGGGGCTTTCGGTAACTAATGAAAAACTGTTTTTT.

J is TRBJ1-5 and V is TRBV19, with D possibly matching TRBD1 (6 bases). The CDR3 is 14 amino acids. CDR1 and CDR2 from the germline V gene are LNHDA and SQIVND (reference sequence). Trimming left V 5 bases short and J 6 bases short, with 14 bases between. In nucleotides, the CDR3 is TGTGCCAGTAGTCTGGAGACAGGTCGTCAGCCCCAGCATTTT. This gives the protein CASSLETGRQPQHF.

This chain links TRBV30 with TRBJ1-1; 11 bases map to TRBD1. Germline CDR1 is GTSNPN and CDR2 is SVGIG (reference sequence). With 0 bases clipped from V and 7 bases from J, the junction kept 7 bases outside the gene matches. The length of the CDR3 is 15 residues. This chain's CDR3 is CAWSVWGTGGNEAFF. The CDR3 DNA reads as TGTGCCTGGAGTGTATGGGGGACAGGGGGAAATGAAGCTTTCTTT. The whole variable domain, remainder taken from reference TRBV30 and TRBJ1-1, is SQTIHQWPATLVQPVGSPLSLECTVEGTSNPNLYWYRQAAGRGLQLLFYSVGIGQISSEVPQNLSASRPQDRQFILSSKKLLLSDSGFYLCAWSVWGTGGNEAFFGQGTRLTVV.

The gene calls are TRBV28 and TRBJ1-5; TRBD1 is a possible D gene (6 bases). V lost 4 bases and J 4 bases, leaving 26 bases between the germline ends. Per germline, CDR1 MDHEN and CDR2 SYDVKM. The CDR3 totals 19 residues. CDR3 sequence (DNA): TGTGCCAGCAGTTCCCTCCTAGGGGGTATCGGTGCGAGTAATCAGCCCCAGCATTTT. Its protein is CASSSLLGGIGASNQPQHF.

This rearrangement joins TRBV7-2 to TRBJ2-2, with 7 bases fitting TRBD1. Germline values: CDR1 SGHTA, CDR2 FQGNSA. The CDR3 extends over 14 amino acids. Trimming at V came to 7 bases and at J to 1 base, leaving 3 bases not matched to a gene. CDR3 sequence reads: CASTRQGNTGELFF. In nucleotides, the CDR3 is TGTGCCAGCACGCGACAGGGGAACACCGGGGAGCTGTTTTTT.

This chain's CDR3 is CAIPNSGYGYTF. The CDR3 DNA reads as TGTGCCATCCCGAACTCCGGCTATGGCTACACCTTC. The chain couples TRBV6-5 to TRBJ1-2; D is unresolved. Germline V lookup: CDR1 MNHEY, CDR2 SVGAGI. Trimming pared 10 bases from V and 4 bases from J, leaving 13 bases between. The CDR3 runs 12 residues.

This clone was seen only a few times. Here the CDR3 reads CASSLSTSGGLKTQYF. DNA of the CDR3: TGTGCCAGCAGTTTATCGACTAGCGGGGGCTTGAAGACCCAGTACTTC. This sequence joins TRBV27 and TRBJ2-5; TRBD2 matches at 12 bases. CDR1 is MNHEY, CDR2 SMNVEV, per germline (reference sequence). V trimming: 0 bases; J trimming: 6 bases; junction bases outside the gene matches: 5. The CDR3 loop spans 16 amino acids.

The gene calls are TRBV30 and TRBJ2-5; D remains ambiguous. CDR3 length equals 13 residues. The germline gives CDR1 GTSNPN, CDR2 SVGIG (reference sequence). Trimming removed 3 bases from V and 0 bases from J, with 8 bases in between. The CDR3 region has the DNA TGTGCCTGGAGCTCAGGATACCAAGAGACCCAGTACTTC. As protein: CAWSSGYQETQYF.

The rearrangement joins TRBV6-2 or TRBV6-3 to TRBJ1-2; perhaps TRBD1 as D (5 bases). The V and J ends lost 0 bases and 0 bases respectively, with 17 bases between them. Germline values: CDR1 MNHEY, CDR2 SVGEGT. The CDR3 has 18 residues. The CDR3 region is CASSYSPRTTATNYGYTF. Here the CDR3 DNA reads TGTGCCAGCAGTTACTCCCCCCGCACGACAGCGACTAACTATGGCTACACCTTC.

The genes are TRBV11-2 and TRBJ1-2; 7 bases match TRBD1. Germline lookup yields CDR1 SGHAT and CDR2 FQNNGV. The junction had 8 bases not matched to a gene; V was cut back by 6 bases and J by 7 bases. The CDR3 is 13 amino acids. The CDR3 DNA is TGTGCCAGCAGAACAGGGGTGATAGGTGGCTACACCTTC. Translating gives CASRTGVIGGYTF.

In nucleotides, the CDR3 is TGCGCCAGCAGCTTGGGGACAGGAATTACCGGGGAGCTGTTTTTT. The encoded protein is CASSLGTGITGELFF. J is TRBJ2-2 and V is TRBV5-1, with 7 bases identical to TRBD1. CDR3 length: 15 amino acids. Germline loops: CDR1 SGHRS, CDR2 YFSETQ. V lost 0 bases to trimming and J lost 5 bases; unmatched junction nucleotides: 4.

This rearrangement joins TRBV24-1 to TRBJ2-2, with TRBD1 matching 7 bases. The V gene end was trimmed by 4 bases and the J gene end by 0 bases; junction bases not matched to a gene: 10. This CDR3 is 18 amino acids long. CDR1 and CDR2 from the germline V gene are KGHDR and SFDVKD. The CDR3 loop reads CATSDDPTGVANTGELFF. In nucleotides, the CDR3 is TGTGCCACCAGTGACGACCCCACAGGGGTCGCGAACACCGGGGAGCTGTTTTTT.

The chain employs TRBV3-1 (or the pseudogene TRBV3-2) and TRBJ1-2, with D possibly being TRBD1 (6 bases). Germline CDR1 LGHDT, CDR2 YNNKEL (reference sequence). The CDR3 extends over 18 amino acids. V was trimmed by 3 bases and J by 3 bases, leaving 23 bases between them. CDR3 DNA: TGTGCCAGCAGCCAGGACAACCGGATAGGGGGTAGCCACTATGGCTACACCTTC. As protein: CASSQDNRIGGSHYGYTF.

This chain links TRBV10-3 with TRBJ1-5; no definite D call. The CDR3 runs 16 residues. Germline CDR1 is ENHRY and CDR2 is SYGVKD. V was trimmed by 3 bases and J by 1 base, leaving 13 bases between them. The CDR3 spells CAISEEGRGSNQPQHF. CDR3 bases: TGTGCCATCAGTGAAGAGGGCAGAGGGAGCAATCAGCCCCAGCATTTT.